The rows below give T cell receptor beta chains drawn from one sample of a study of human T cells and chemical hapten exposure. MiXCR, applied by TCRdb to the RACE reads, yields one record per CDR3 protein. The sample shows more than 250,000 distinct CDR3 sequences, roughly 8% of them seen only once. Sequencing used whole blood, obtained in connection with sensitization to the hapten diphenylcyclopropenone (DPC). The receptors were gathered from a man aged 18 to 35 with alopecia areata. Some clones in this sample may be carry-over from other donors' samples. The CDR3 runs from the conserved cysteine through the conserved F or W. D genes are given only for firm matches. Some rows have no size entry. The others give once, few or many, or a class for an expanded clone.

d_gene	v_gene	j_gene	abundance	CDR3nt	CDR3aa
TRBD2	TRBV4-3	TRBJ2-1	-	TGCGCCAGCGCAGGGACTATCTCCTACAATGAGCAGTTCTTC	CASAGTISYNEQFF
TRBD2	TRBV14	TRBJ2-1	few	TGTGCCAGCAGCCAAGGGCTGGCTAGCGGGGGAGAAGAGCAGTTCTTC	CASSQGLASGGEEQFF
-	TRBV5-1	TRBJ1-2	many	TGCGCCAGCAGCTTGGTTTCAGGCTATGGCTACACCTTC	CASSLVSGYGYTF
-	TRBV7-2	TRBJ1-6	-	TGTGCCAGCAGCTTGTCCAGGCAGGGCAGTTCACCCCTCCACTTT	CASSLSRQGSSPLHF
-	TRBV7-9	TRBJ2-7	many	TGTGCCAGCAGCTTAACTCTGGGTCCAGGCGACGAGCAGTACTTC	CASSLTLGPGDEQYF
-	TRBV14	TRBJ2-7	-	TGTGCCAGCAGCCAAGATAACCCGGGTACCTACGAGCAGTACTTC	CASSQDNPGTYEQYF
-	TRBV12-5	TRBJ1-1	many	TGTGCTAGTGCCTATGGTACTGAAGCTTTCTTT	CASAYGTEAFF
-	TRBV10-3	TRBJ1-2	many	TGTGCCATCAGTGGGGTCCTTGGAGAAGGCGGCTACACCTTC	CAISGVLGEGGYTF
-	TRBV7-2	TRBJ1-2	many	TGTGCCAGCAGCTCCCCCACTATATGGGGCTACACCTTC	CASSSPTIWGYTF
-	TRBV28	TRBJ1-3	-	TGTGCCAGCACCACTAGGGAGGGCGGTTACACCATATATTTT	CASTTREGGYTIYF
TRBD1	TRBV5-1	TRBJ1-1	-	TGCGCCAGCGGAGTGGCAGGGGGAATGAACACTGAAGCTTTCTTT	CASGVAGGMNTEAFF
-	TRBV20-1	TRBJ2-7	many	TGCAGTGCTAGGCGGTGGGGCAGCTTTTACGAGCAGTACTTC	CSARRWGSFYEQYF
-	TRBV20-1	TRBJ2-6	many	TGCAGTGCTAGAGATGTAAGGTCTGGGGCCAACGTCCTGACTTTC	CSARDVRSGANVLTF
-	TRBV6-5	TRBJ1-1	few	TGTGCCATCGCTGGGGGCACTGAAGCTTTCTTT	CAIAGGTEAFF
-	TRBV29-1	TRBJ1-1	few	TGCAGCGTTAGTTGGGGAACCACTGAAGCTTTCTTT	CSVSWGTTEAFF
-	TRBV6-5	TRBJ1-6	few	TGTGCCAGCAGTTACGTGGTGGGACTGGGTTCACCCCTCCACTTT	CASSYVVGLGSPLHF